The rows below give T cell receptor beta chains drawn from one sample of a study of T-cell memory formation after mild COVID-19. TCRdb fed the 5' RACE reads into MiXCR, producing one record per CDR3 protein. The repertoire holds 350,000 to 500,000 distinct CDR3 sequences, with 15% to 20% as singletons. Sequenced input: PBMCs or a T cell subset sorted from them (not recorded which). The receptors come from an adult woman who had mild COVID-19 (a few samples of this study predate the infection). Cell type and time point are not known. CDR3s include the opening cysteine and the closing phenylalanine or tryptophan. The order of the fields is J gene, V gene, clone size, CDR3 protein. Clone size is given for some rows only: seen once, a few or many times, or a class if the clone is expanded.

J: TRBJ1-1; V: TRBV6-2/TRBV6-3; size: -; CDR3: CASISAVPNTEAFF
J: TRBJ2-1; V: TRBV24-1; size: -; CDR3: CATSSGLAGPNEQFF
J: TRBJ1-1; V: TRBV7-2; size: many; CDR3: CASSLWGNEAFF
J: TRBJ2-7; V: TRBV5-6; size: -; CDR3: CASSLTPVTYEQYF
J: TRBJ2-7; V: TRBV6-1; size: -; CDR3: CASSITENYEQYF
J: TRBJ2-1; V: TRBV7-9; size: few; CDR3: CASSPGTSGMQDEQFF
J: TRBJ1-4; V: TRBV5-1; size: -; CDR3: CASSSGQGEKLFF
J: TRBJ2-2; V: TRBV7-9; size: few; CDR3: CASISGEHINTGELFF
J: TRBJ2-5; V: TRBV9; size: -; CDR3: CASSTRDVVWAQYF
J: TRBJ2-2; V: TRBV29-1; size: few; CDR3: CSVAGQGGGTGELFF
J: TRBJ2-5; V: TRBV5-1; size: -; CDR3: CASSLGRDQETQYF
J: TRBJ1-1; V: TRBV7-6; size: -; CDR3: CASSPRQTGSMNTEAFF
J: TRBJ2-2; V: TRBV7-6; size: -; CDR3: CASAPGGSGIVGELFF
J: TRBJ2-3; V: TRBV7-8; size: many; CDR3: CASSWTAGGITDTQYF
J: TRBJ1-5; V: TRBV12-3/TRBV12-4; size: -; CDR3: CASSSRQYSNQPQHF
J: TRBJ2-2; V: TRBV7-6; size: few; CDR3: CASSRGLAGGPGELFF
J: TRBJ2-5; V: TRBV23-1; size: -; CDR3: CASSHSLAGDGPGQETQYF
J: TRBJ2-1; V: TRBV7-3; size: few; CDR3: CASSLSQPNEQFF
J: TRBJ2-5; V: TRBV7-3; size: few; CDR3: CASSLTATRQETQYF
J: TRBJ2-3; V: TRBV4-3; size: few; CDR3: CASSQDFPGVFADTQYF
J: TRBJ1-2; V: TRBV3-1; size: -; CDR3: CASSSVGDNYGYTF
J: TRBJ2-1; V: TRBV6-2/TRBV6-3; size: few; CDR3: CASSYTGLLYNEQFF
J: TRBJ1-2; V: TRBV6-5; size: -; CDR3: CASSYREQGRNYGYTF
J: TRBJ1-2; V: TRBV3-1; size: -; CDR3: CASSQGHYGYTF
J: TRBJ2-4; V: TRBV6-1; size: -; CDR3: CASKTGGPVSF
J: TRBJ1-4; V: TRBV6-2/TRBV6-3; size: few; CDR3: CASSQTSDGWSNEKLFF
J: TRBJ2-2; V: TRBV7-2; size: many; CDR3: CASSSRTDTGELFF
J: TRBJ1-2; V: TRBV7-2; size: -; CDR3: CASSFTRSGRTRPYGYTF
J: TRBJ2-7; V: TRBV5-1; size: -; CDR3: CASSLLERLAGVSYEQYF
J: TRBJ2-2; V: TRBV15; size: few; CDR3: CATSRDRSAGELFF
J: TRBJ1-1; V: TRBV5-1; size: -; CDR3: CASSYRQGMNTEAFF
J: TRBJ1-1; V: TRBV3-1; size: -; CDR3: CASSQTSEAFF
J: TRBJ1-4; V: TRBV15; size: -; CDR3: CATSRGKRFEKLFF
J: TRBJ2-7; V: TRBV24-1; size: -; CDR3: CATSGQIKNSYEQYF
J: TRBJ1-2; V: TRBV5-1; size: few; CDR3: CASSLGEVGYGYTF
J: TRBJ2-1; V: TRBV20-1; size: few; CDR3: CSARALSEQFF
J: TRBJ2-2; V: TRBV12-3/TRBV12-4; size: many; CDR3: CASSPGGGGTGELFF
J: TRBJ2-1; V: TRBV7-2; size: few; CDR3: CASSLASGSGGNEQFF
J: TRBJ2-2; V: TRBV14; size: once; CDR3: CASSHPTGTGELFF
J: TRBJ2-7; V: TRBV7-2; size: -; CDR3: CASSLAEGGHGYEQYF
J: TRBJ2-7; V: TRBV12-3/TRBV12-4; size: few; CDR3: CASNRGSSGSSYEQYF